Here is one TCR beta chain with its context. This sample is part of a study of cytomegalovirus exposure and HLA in healthy donors. In the PCR, 60 Vbeta and 13 Jbeta primers were used. Here immunoSEQ multiplex PCR was the method, and the copy in TCRdb shows in-frame clones only, minus some. The sample has about 140,000 clones, 78% seen once; the top ten hold 2.8%. The trim removed 2 bases at V and 8 bases at J, leaving 11 bases unmatched. CDR3 length equals 17 residues. Germline V gene data show CDR1 as LGHNA and CDR2 as YNFKEQ. Sequencing used PBMCs. The source is a male donor in good health and CMV-seronegative. The chain recombines TRBV4-2 with TRBJ2-1; 11 bases fit TRBD2. The CDR3 sequence is CASSQLLLAGGSDEQFF. For the CDR3, the DNA is TGTGCCAGCAGCCAACTTTTGCTAGCGGGGGGATCTGATGAGCAGTTCTTC.